Each of the 30 T cell receptor beta chains below was sequenced from the same sample in a study of naive and memory T cell subsets. Study results and caveats: Naive repertoires, especially CD8, held a few larger clonotypes, possibly memory cells re-expressing CD45RA.

The beta constant-region primer was an equimolar mix of two oligonucleotides covering TRBC1 and TRBC2. Nested alpha and beta constant-region primers with the SP2 primer drove four PCR rounds on ligated cDNA. Using its own MiXCR run on the UMI-ligation and nested PCR reads, TCRdb lists one record per CDR3 protein. The sample lists tens of thousands of distinct CDR3 sequences, approximately 10% occurring once. Their antigen targets remain unknown. Sequenced sample: naive CD4+ T cells from blood. The receptors originated from a human donor in good health.

This clonotype was detected only a few times. The chain joins TRBV12-3 or TRBV12-4 to TRBJ1-3, with 7 bases matching TRBD1. V gave up 5 bases and J gave up 4 bases; unmatched junction bases: 8. The CDR3 totals 15 residues. The CDR3 region is CASSPTTGSGNTIYF. Here the CDR3 DNA reads TGTGCCAGCAGTCCGACGACAGGGTCGGGAAACACCATATATTTT.

The chain links TRBV3-1 to TRBJ2-3, with 11 bases matching TRBD1. Germline lookup yields CDR1 LGHDT and CDR2 YNNKEL (reference sequence). J lost 5 bases, V lost 6 bases, and 10 bases had no gene match. The CDR3 has 16 amino acids. CDR3 loop: CASRPRTGGVGDTQYF. In nucleotides, the CDR3 is TGTGCCAGCAGACCCCGGACAGGGGGCGTAGGAGATACGCAGTATTTT.

This clonotype was seen a few times. The CDR3 is CASSYSRRTSGNTIYF. Here the CDR3 DNA reads TGTGCCAGCAGTTACTCCCGGCGTACCTCTGGAAACACCATATATTTT. This chain connects TRBV6-5 to TRBJ1-3; D remains ambiguous. Germline CDR1 and CDR2: MNHEY and SVGAGI. Trimming took off 0 bases at V and 0 bases at J, with 9 bases between the two ends. The CDR3 is 16 amino acids.

Only a few counts were recorded for this clonotype. The rearrangement links TRBV11-2 to TRBJ2-5; D gene uncertain. This CDR3 is built from 13 residues. Germline CDR1 SGHAT, CDR2 FQNNGV. Deletions cut 5 bases from V and 5 bases from J, with 12 bases between. The CDR3 DNA reads as TGTGCCAGCAGCCCCAGCTTCATTGAGACCCAGTACTTC. This gives the protein CASSPSFIETQYF.

The sample holds a few counts of this clonotype. The chain uses TRBV12-5 and TRBJ2-5, with 9 nucleotides matching TRBD1. Unmatched junction bases numbered 3, after V lost 5 bases and J lost 2 bases. The CDR3 is made up of 14 amino acids. Per the germline V gene, CDR1 is LGHNT and CDR2 is FRNRAP. Here the CDR3 DNA reads TGTGCTAGTGGTCCTGGGACAGGGCAAGAGACCCAGTACTTC. This codes for CASGPGTGQETQYF.

The rearrangement uses TRBV10-3 and TRBJ1-6; no definite D call. V lost 0 bases and J 9 bases, leaving 12 bases between the germline ends. The CDR3 spans 15 residues. Germline V gene data show CDR1 as ENHRY and CDR2 as SYGVKD. The CDR3 DNA reads as TGTGCCATCAGTGAGTCAATGCTCTCGAGTTCACCCCTCCACTTT. Its protein is CAISESMLSSSPLHF.

This clonotype was counted at least ten times. The chain recombines TRBV6-6 with TRBJ2-4; 7 bases fit TRBD1. CDR1 is MNHNY and CDR2 is SVGAGI in the germline V gene (reference sequence). The J segment lost 1 base and the V segment lost 4 bases, leaving 13 bases of the junction unmatched. The CDR3 is 18 amino acids. CDR3 in amino acids: CASSSQGQFVTAKNIQYF. Written as DNA, the CDR3 is TGTGCCAGCAGTTCACAGGGGCAGTTTGTGACGGCCAAAAACATTCAGTACTTC.

This clonotype occurred a few times. V and J are TRBV12-3 or TRBV12-4 and TRBJ2-7; no clear D gene. The length of the CDR3 is 14 residues. V was clipped by 1 base and J by 3 bases, with 10 bases between them. The CDR3 DNA is TGTGCCAGCAGTTTAGGTCTTTGGGTCTACGAGCAGTACTTC. Its protein product is CASSLGLWVYEQYF.

This clonotype has a handful of counts. One end of the junction does not line up with germline, which may come from a read error. This sequence joins TRBV3-1 and TRBJ1-2; no clear D gene. This CDR3 has 12 residues. In germline, CDR1 is LGHDT, CDR2 YNNKEL (reference sequence). In DNA, the CDR3 is TGTGCCAGCAGCCAAGGCGGCCGACCAAGTCGCTTC. Amino acids: CASSQGGRPSRF.

This clonotype was detected only a few times. The chain couples TRBV12-3 or TRBV12-4 to TRBJ2-2, with TRBD1 matching 10 bases. The CDR3 covers 16 residues. J lost 5 bases, V lost 6 bases, and 9 bases had no gene match. The CDR3 DNA reads TGTGCCAGCAGGGAGACCGGGACAGGGGCTACCGGGGAGCTGTTTTTT. Its protein product is CASRETGTGATGELFF.

The chain links TRBV28 to TRBJ1-2, with 8 bases fitting TRBD1. Germline V gene data show CDR1 as MDHEN and CDR2 as SYDVKM. The CDR3 runs to 14 residues. Trimming at V came to 10 bases and at J to 0 bases, leaving 7 bases not matched to a gene. The CDR3 here is CATTGGLANYGYTF. DNA for the CDR3: TGTGCCACCACAGGGGGTCTAGCTAACTATGGCTACACCTTC.

This clonotype was seen a single time. The chain employs TRBV5-1 and TRBJ2-5, with a possible D match to TRBD1 (6 bases). Germline V gives CDR1 SGHRS, CDR2 YFSETQ. Trimming stripped 3 bases from V and 0 bases from J, with 9 bases between. The CDR3 covers 14 residues. In nucleotides, the CDR3 is TGCGCCAGCAGCTCCGGACAGAACCAAGAGACCCAGTACTTC. Translating it yields CASSSGQNQETQYF.

This clonotype came up once. V and J are TRBV14 and TRBJ2-1; TRBD2 aligns across 10 bases. Germline trimming cut 1 base from V and 1 base from J; bases unmatched to any gene: 7. The germline CDR1 and CDR2 sequences are SGHDN and FVKESK. The CDR3 totals 18 residues. CDR3: CASSQGASGRGSYNEQFF. The CDR3 region has the DNA TGTGCCAGCAGCCAAGGGGCTAGCGGGAGAGGGTCCTACAATGAGCAGTTCTTC.

This clonotype was seen only a few times. The chain carries TRBV6-2 or TRBV6-3 and TRBJ1-6; TRBD1 matches at 7 bases. Germline trimming cut 7 bases from V and 6 bases from J; bases unmatched to any gene: 9. The germline gives CDR1 MNHEY, CDR2 SVGEGT. This CDR3 region has 15 residues. The CDR3 DNA follows: TGTGCCAGCAACCCATGGAGACAGGGTAATTCACCCCTCCACTTT. This codes for CASNPWRQGNSPLHF.

There are a few counts of this clonotype. V is TRBV11-2 and J is TRBJ1-1, with D hard to call. Per germline, CDR1 SGHAT and CDR2 FQNNGV. The CDR3 extends over 13 amino acids. Trimming left V 5 bases short and J 3 bases short, with 10 bases between. The CDR3 sequence is CASSPWVDTEAFF. In nucleotides, the CDR3 is TGTGCCAGCAGCCCTTGGGTGGACACTGAAGCTTTCTTT.

The chain uses TRBV30 and TRBJ1-5, with D tentatively TRBD1 (5 bases). The CDR3 totals 14 residues. Per germline, CDR1 GTSNPN and CDR2 SVGIG (reference sequence). V lost 2 bases, J lost 3 bases, and 11 bases lay in between. CDR3 coding DNA: TGTGCCTGGAGTTCCCGGGACCTCAATCAGCCCCAGCATTTT. As protein: CAWSSRDLNQPQHF.

V usage is TRBV2 and J usage is TRBJ2-1; D assignment may be TRBD1 or TRBD2 (5 bases each). The CDR3 consists of 13 residues. CDR1 is SNHLY, CDR2 FYNNEI, per germline. The V end lost 9 bases, the J end lost 3 bases, and 12 bases lay between the germline ends. The CDR3 DNA is TGTGCCAGAAACCGGGACGGCTACAATGAGCAGTTCTTC. Protein: CARNRDGYNEQFF.

This clonotype came up many times. The chain combines TRBV7-9 with TRBJ2-7; a weak D match, TRBD1 (5 bases). This CDR3 spans 13 amino acids. Trimming shortened V by 1 base and J by 5 bases, and 9 bases separated the two germline ends. Per germline, CDR1 SEHNR and CDR2 FQNEAQ (reference sequence). The CDR3 nucleotides are TGTGCCAGCAGCTTAGGGGGCAGTGACGAGCAGTACTTC. This translates into CASSLGGSDEQYF.

A few counts support this clonotype. The V call is TRBV20-1, the J call TRBJ1-1; no clear D. Germline CDR1 reads DFQATT; CDR2 reads SNEGSKA (reference sequence). V lost 3 bases, J lost 4 bases, and 21 bases lay in between. The CDR3 contains 16 residues. The CDR3 DNA follows: TGCAGTGCTAGGTTCCCGGCGCCTGGGGTTGCCACTGAAGCTTTCTTT. Its protein is CSARFPAPGVATEAFF.

The rearrangement uses TRBV7-8 and TRBJ1-6, with D tentatively TRBD1 (5 bases). The CDR3 is 14 amino acids. V gave up 3 bases and J gave up 7 bases, with 10 bases separating them. CDR1 is SGHVS and CDR2 is FQNEAQ in the germline V gene. The CDR3, as DNA: TGTGCCAGCAGCTTCCGGGACGTAAATTCACCCCTCCACTTT. Amino acid sequence: CASSFRDVNSPLHF.

This clonotype was seen only a few times. This rearrangement joins TRBV30 to TRBJ2-5; D remains unclear. The V gene's germline CDR1 is GTSNPN and CDR2 SVGIG (reference sequence). There are 12 residues in the CDR3. V lost 0 bases and J lost 7, with 9 bases in between. CDR3 nucleotide sequence: TGTGCCTGGAGTGTCCCGGAAAGGACCCAGTACTTC. It yields the protein CAWSVPERTQYF.

In its sample, this clonotype was seen many times. The chain couples TRBV7-3 to TRBJ2-1; 12 nucleotides line up with TRBD2. Germline assignment: CDR1 SGHTA and CDR2 FQGTGA. The CDR3 runs 17 residues. After removal of 5 bases from V and 7 bases from J, the junction contained 12 bases not matched to a gene. CDR3 residues: CASSPMHSTSGSNEQFF. In DNA form, the CDR3 reads TGTGCCAGCAGCCCCATGCACTCGACTAGCGGGAGTAATGAGCAGTTCTTC.

The gene calls are TRBV7-3 and TRBJ1-1, with D possibly being TRBD1 (6 bases). CDR3 length equals 13 residues. Germline CDR1 is SGHTA and CDR2 is FQGTGA. Trimming took 5 bases from V and 0 from J, leaving 7 bases between them. The CDR3 reads CASSTGMNTEAFF. For the CDR3, the DNA is TGTGCCAGCAGCACAGGGATGAACACTGAAGCTTTCTTT.

V gene TRBV24-1 combines with J gene TRBJ2-3; TRBD1 might be the D (5 bases). V was shortened by 4 bases and J by 6 bases, with 13 bases between the two germline ends. The length of the CDR3 is 14 residues. Germline assignment: CDR1 KGHDR and CDR2 SFDVKD. The CDR3 DNA reads TGTGCCACCAGTGACTCCCCAGGGTGGGATACGCAGTATTTT. It yields the protein CATSDSPGWDTQYF.

The CDR3 is CSASPARLENYEQYF. The CDR3 DNA is TGCAGTGCTAGTCCAGCCAGGCTAGAAAATTACGAGCAGTACTTC. The chain carries TRBV20-1 and TRBJ2-7; no clear D gene. This CDR3 contains 15 residues. Germline CDR1 and CDR2: DFQATT and SNEGSKA (reference sequence). V was shortened by 3 bases and J by 4 bases, with 19 bases between the two germline ends.

The rearrangement joins TRBV3-1 to TRBJ2-1; unclear D gene. The ends were cut back, 2 bases at V and 10 bases at J, with 6 bases in the middle. Looked up from germline, CDR1 is LGHDT and CDR2 is YNNKEL (reference sequence). The CDR3 spans 11 residues. CDR3 protein: CASSQTGEQFF. As DNA, the CDR3 is TGTGCCAGCAGCCAAACCGGGGAGCAGTTCTTC.

CDR3 in amino acids: CATSRPLGPNNEQFF. The DNA for the CDR3 is TGTGCCACCAGCAGACCCCTGGGACCAAACAATGAGCAGTTCTTC. V gene TRBV15 combines with J gene TRBJ2-1; D tentatively reads TRBD1 or TRBD2 (5 bases each). Per the germline V gene, CDR1 is LNHNV and CDR2 is YYDKDF (reference sequence). V was pared by 2 bases and J by 5 bases, with 13 bases between. This CDR3 is built from 15 residues.

Ten or more counts support this clonotype. The rearrangement uses TRBV6-6 and TRBJ2-7; D is unclear. CDR1 is MNHNY and CDR2 is SVGAGI in the germline V gene (reference sequence). V lost 0 bases, J lost 2 bases, and 14 bases lay in between. This CDR3 has 16 residues. This CDR3 is CASSYSPGTFAYEQYF. The CDR3 nucleotides are TGTGCCAGCAGTTACTCCCCAGGAACATTTGCCTACGAGCAGTACTTC.

This clonotype was recorded a few times. The V call is TRBV7-9, the J call TRBJ1-4; TRBD1 aligns across 10 bases. The CDR3 extends over 14 amino acids. V lost 6 bases and J lost 7; bases outside the gene matches: 5. Per the germline V gene, CDR1 is SEHNR and CDR2 is FQNEAQ (reference sequence). This CDR3 reads CASSSGTGVEKLFF. The CDR3 DNA is TGTGCCAGCAGTTCCGGGACAGGGGTTGAAAAACTGTTTTTT. Filled out from reference TRBV7-9 and TRBJ1-4, the complete variable domain reads DTGVSQNPRHKITKRGQNVTFRCDPISEHNRLYWYRQTLGQGPEFLTYFQNEAQLEKSRLLSDRFSAERPKGSFSTLEIQRTEQGDSAMYLCASSSGTGVEKLFFGSGTQLSVL.

The genes are TRBV12-3 or TRBV12-4 and TRBJ1-1; no clear D gene. The germline V and J ends were trimmed by 7 bases and 0 bases, with 12 bases remaining between them. This CDR3 spans 14 amino acids. CDR3 coding DNA: TGTGCCAGCACCACCCTGCCGGTGAACACTGAAGCTTTCTTT. Protein: CASTTLPVNTEAFF.